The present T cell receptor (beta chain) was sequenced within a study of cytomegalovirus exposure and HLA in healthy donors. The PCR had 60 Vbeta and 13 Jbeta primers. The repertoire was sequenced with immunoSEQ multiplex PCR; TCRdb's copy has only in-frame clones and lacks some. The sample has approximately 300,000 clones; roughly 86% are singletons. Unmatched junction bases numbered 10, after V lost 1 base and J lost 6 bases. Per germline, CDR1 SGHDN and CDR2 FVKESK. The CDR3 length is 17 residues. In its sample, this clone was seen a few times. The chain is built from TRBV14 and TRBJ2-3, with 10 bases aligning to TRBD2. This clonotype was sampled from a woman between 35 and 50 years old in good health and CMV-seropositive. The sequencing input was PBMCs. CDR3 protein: CASSQGATSGAWDTQYF. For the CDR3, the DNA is TGTGCCAGCAGCCAAGGGGCAACTAGCGGGGCATGGGATACGCAGTATTTT.